The 23 T cell receptor beta chains below were found in one sample sequenced in a study of OX40 agonist ivuxolimab in advanced cancers. Sequenced by immunoSEQ multiplex PCR; TCRdb stores in-frame clones only, minus some. This table holds some 68,000 clones, about 83% found once. Specimen: CD4+ or CD8+ T cells sorted from blood, collected in a trial of the OX40 agonist ivuxolimab. The receptor set was obtained from an adult with an advanced solid tumor such as melanoma, head and neck, liver or kidney cancer.

The V gene is TRBV19, the J gene TRBJ1-1; D ambiguous. This CDR3 has 16 amino acids. The germline V and J ends were trimmed by 5 bases and 1 base, with 17 bases remaining between them. CDR1 is LNHDA, CDR2 SQIVND, per germline (reference sequence). The chain's CDR3 is CASSHPHSSKNTEAFF. For the CDR3, the DNA is TGTGCCAGTAGTCACCCACACAGTAGTAAGAACACTGAAGCTTTCTTT. The full variable domain, its missing parts supplied by reference TRBV19 and TRBJ1-1, is DGGITQSPKYLFRKEGQNVTLSCEQNLNHDAMYWYRQDPGQGLRLIYYSQIVNDFQKGDIAEGYSVSREKKESFPLTVTSAQKNPTAFYLCASSHPHSSKNTEAFFGQGTRLTVV.

J is TRBJ1-2 and V is TRBV6-1; D possibly corresponds to TRBD1 (5 bases). Germline V CDR1 and CDR2: MNHNS, SASEGT. The CDR3 loop spans 14 amino acids. The V end lost 2 bases, the J end lost 3 bases, and 10 bases lay between the germline ends. The CDR3 DNA sequence: TGTGCCAGCAGTGAATACGGGGGGGACTATGGCTACACCTTC. Protein product: CASSEYGGDYGYTF.

Only one count was recorded for this clone. The chain is built from TRBV19 and TRBJ2-1; D call uncertain. V lost 6 bases, J lost 3 bases, and 15 bases lay in between. The CDR3 extends over 15 amino acids. Germline loops: CDR1 LNHDA, CDR2 SQIVND (reference sequence). The CDR3, as DNA: TGTGCCAGTAGACCGGGCCGCCTTATCTACAATGAGCAGTTCTTC. Translation: CASRPGRLIYNEQFF. The full variable domain, with the rest looked up from reference TRBV19 and TRBJ2-1, is DGGITQSPKYLFRKEGQNVTLSCEQNLNHDAMYWYRQDPGQGLRLIYYSQIVNDFQKGDIAEGYSVSREKKESFPLTVTSAQKNPTAFYLCASRPGRLIYNEQFFGPGTRLTVL.

This chain links TRBV10-2 with TRBJ2-3, with 12 nucleotides matching TRBD2. Germline loops: CDR1 WSHSY, CDR2 SAAADI. Trimming cost V 6 bases and J 2 bases; bases outside gene matches: 9. The CDR3 is 17 residues long. In DNA, the CDR3 is TGCGCCAGCAGCCATCCGAGGACTAGCGGGATCACAGATACGCAGTATTTT. Translating it yields CASSHPRTSGITDTQYF.

CDR3 in DNA: TGCGCCAGCAGCCTTGTAGGCCAAGAGACCCAGTACTTC. The encoded protein is CASSLVGQETQYF. This chain joins TRBV5-1 and TRBJ2-5; no reliable D call. With 4 bases removed from V and 1 base from J, the gap between germline ends came to 8 bases. CDR1 and CDR2 from the germline V gene are SGHRS and YFSETQ. The CDR3 length is 13 residues.

The chain carries TRBV5-1 and TRBJ2-7; 8 nucleotides match TRBD2. The germline V gene encodes CDR1 SGHRS and CDR2 YFSETQ. The CDR3 is 13 amino acids. Trimming at V came to 1 base and at J to 5 bases, leaving 2 bases not matched to a gene. CDR3 in DNA: TGCGCCAGCAGCTTGCCGGGGGGGCACGAGCAGTACTTC. Its protein product is CASSLPGGHEQYF.

CDR3 sequence: CASSLGGLYSNQPQHF. The CDR3 DNA reads as TGTGCCAGCAGCTTAGGTGGCCTTTATAGCAATCAGCCCCAGCATTTT. The rearrangement links TRBV7-8 to TRBJ1-5; D is undetermined. Germline CDR1 and CDR2: SGHVS and FQNEAQ. This CDR3 is built from 16 residues. The ends were cut back, 1 base at V and 0 bases at J, with 10 bases in the middle.

The chain employs TRBV5-4 and TRBJ1-2; 7 nucleotides align to TRBD1. The germline CDR1 and CDR2 sequences are SGHNT and YYREEE (reference sequence). This CDR3 region has 13 residues. V was pared by 4 bases and J by 10 bases, with 10 bases of the junction left unmatched. The CDR3 loop is CASSPVGTELYTF. As DNA, the CDR3 is TGTGCCAGCAGCCCTGTTGGGACAGAACTCTACACCTTC.

The chain carries TRBV19 and TRBJ1-4; 8 bases align to TRBD1. Looked up from germline, CDR1 is LNHDA and CDR2 is SQIVND (reference sequence). Trimming at V came to 5 bases and at J to 8 bases, leaving 7 bases not matched to a gene. This CDR3 has 14 amino acids. This CDR3 reads CASSLGQGQEKLFF. The CDR3 nucleotides read TGTGCCAGTAGTCTAGGACAGGGTCAGGAAAAACTGTTTTTT.

V and J are TRBV10-3 and TRBJ2-7, with D possibly being TRBD1 or TRBD2 (5 bases each). Trimming cost V 10 bases and J 0 bases, with 19 bases left between them. The CDR3 sequence is 15 residues long. Per the germline V gene, CDR1 is ENHRY and CDR2 is SYGVKD. CDR3 protein: CATKPRGAISYEQYF. For the CDR3, the DNA is TGTGCCACCAAGCCGAGAGGGGCCATCTCCTACGAGCAGTACTTC.

In this sample, this clone turned up a few times. The chain couples TRBV19 to TRBJ1-5, with D perhaps matching TRBD1 (5 bases). This CDR3 is 15 amino acids long. CDR1 is LNHDA, CDR2 SQIVND, per germline (reference sequence). V lost 1 base and J lost 7, with 14 bases in between. This chain's CDR3 is CASSIGQSPGQPQHF. The CDR3 DNA follows: TGTGCCAGTAGTATAGGACAGTCCCCAGGGCAGCCCCAGCATTTT. Full variable domain (missing parts from reference TRBV19 and TRBJ1-5): DGGITQSPKYLFRKEGQNVTLSCEQNLNHDAMYWYRQDPGQGLRLIYYSQIVNDFQKGDIAEGYSVSREKKESFPLTVTSAQKNPTAFYLCASSIGQSPGQPQHFGDGTRLSIL.

V is TRBV7-9 and J is TRBJ2-5; D ambiguous. The CDR3 contains 14 residues. The germline V gene has CDR1 SEHNR and CDR2 FQNEAQ (reference sequence). The V end was cut by 1 base, the J end by 2 bases, with 8 bases between. The DNA for the CDR3 is TGTGCCAGCAGCTTAGGGCTAGTGCAAGAGACCCAGTACTTC. Its translation is CASSLGLVQETQYF.

The V call is TRBV18, the J call TRBJ1-5; D remains unclear. The CDR3 runs to 14 residues. The germline CDR1 and CDR2 sequences are KGHSH and LQKENI. The V end lost 3 bases, the J end lost 3 bases, and 9 bases lay between the germline ends. This CDR3 is CASSPSGLNQPQHF. The CDR3 DNA reads TGTGCCAGCTCACCCTCCGGACTCAATCAGCCCCAGCATTTT.

J is TRBJ1-5 and V is TRBV2, with D uncertain. This CDR3 has 13 residues. Trimming removed 4 bases from V and 5 bases from J, with 9 bases in between. In germline, CDR1 is SNHLY, CDR2 FYNNEI. The DNA of the CDR3 is TGTGCCAGCAGTGGGGGTCAGGATCAGCCCCAGCATTTT. Its protein product is CASSGGQDQPQHF. The full variable domain, in which reference TRBV2 and TRBJ1-5 provide the parts outside the CDR3, is EPEVTQTPSHQVTQMGQEVILRCVPISNHLYFYWYRQILGQKVEFLVSFYNNEISEKSEIFDDQFSVERPDGSNFTLKIRSTKLEDSAMYFCASSGGQDQPQHFGDGTRLSIL.

The chain recombines TRBV6-1 with TRBJ2-3, with 9 nucleotides matching TRBD2. The CDR3 runs 15 residues. Trimming removed 7 bases from V and 3 bases from J; junction bases left unmatched: 8. In germline, CDR1 is MNHNS, CDR2 SASEGT. The CDR3 region is CASTLSGGPTDTQYF. CDR3 in DNA: TGTGCCAGCACCCTTAGCGGGGGACCGACAGATACGCAGTATTTT.

The chain carries TRBV28 and TRBJ2-6, with 11 bases lining up with TRBD1. This CDR3 has 17 residues. V lost 5 bases, J lost 3 bases, and 6 bases stayed unmatched. CDR1 MDHEN and CDR2 SYDVKM come from the germline V gene. The CDR3 nucleotides are TGTGCCAGCAGTGGACCGGACAGGGGGCTTGGGGCCAACGTCCTGACTTTC. Residues: CASSGPDRGLGANVLTF.

The chain joins TRBV28 to TRBJ1-4; possibly TRBD1 for D (5 bases). The V gene's germline CDR1 is MDHEN and CDR2 SYDVKM. Trimming pared 2 bases from V and 4 bases from J, leaving 14 bases between. The CDR3 covers 16 residues. The CDR3 region is CASSLKGIWDNEKLFF. The CDR3 nucleotides are TGTGCCAGCAGTTTAAAGGGGATCTGGGATAATGAAAAACTGTTTTTT.

The rearrangement links TRBV5-4 to TRBJ2-3; D is uncertain. Germline-derived CDR1 and CDR2 are SGHNT and YYREEE (reference sequence). The V end lost 0 bases, the J end lost 5 bases, and 13 bases lay between the germline ends. The CDR3 runs 15 residues. The CDR3 DNA reads TGTGCCAGCAGCTTGGGCTCCCGACCCGGAGATACGCAGTATTTT. Its translation: CASSLGSRPGDTQYF.

This clone was recorded a few times. The chain has TRBV6-5 and TRBJ2-1; D is uncertain. The CDR3 is 12 amino acids. Trimming removed 0 bases at V and 9 bases at J, with 6 bases between. Germline V gene data show CDR1 as MNHEY and CDR2 as SVGAGI. The CDR3 bases are TGTGCCAGCAGTTACTCGAGAGGTGAGCAGTTCTTC. This sequence encodes CASSYSRGEQFF.

V is TRBV7-9 and J is TRBJ1-4, with unresolved D. CDR1 SEHNR and CDR2 FQNEAQ come from the germline V gene (reference sequence). This CDR3 comprises 15 residues. V lost 0 bases to trimming and J lost 4 bases, with 9 bases between them. CDR3 protein: CASSLAVSLNEKLFF. In DNA form, the CDR3 reads TGTGCCAGCAGCTTAGCGGTCAGCCTTAATGAAAAACTGTTTTTT.

V gene TRBV4-1 combines with J gene TRBJ1-2; D uncertain. CDR1 and CDR2 from the germline V gene are MGHRA and YSYEKL. This CDR3 spans 16 amino acids. The V end lost 0 bases, the J end lost 3 bases, and 14 bases lay between the germline ends. CDR3 DNA: TGCGCCAGCAGCCAAGATTCGGCAGGAGGGTACTATGGCTACACCTTC. Encoded protein: CASSQDSAGGYYGYTF.

The V call is TRBV5-4, the J call TRBJ1-5; a weak D match, TRBD1 (5 bases). CDR3 length equals 13 residues. V was cut by 4 bases and J by 7 bases, with 12 bases left in between. CDR1 is SGHNT, CDR2 YYREEE, per germline (reference sequence). The CDR3 sequence: CASSANRGQPQHF. DNA for the CDR3: TGTGCCAGCAGCGCTAACCGGGGGCAGCCCCAGCATTTT.

The chain has TRBV10-3 and TRBJ2-1; 8 bases match TRBD2. The CDR3 runs to 14 residues. The germline V gene encodes CDR1 ENHRY and CDR2 SYGVKD. The ends lost 11 bases at V and 4 bases at J; junction bases unmatched: 10. In DNA form, the CDR3 reads TGTGCCGCCAGACCAGCGGGGGAGTACAATGAGCAGTTCTTC. It specifies CAARPAGEYNEQFF.